This T cell receptor (beta chain) comes out of a study of sequential checkpoint blockade in melanoma. Study overall: Maintenance nivolumab came after either treatment sequence.

Profiled with immunoSEQ multiplex PCR; TCRdb holds only in-frame clones, not every one. The sample records some 18,000 clones, over 60% being singletons. Germline assignment: CDR1 MNHEY and CDR2 SVGAGI. Trimming took 4 bases from V and 7 from J; bases not matched to a gene: 3. The CDR3 runs 14 residues. The sample's treatment: randomized to nivolumab then ipilimumab (arm A) or the reverse (arm B). None of the patients previously received DNA-damaging chemotherapy. PBMC sorting kept live CD3+CD8+ cells without CD19 or CD56. The sequence came from a human donor with melanoma. Sequencing was performed on CD8+ T cells sorted from blood (inferred from file names), taken from a patient given nivolumab and ipilimumab in sequence. The chain combines TRBV6-5 with TRBJ1-4; 10 nucleotides agree with TRBD1. The CDR3 region is CASSSGTGVEKLFF. The CDR3 nucleotides are TGTGCCAGCAGTTCCGGGACAGGGGTTGAAAAACTGTTTTTT.